A single sample is the source of the 15 T cell receptor beta chains below, sequenced in a study of shared clonotypes between healthy human individuals. The naive CD8 subset, CD45RO-negative cells positively selected for CCR7, excluded terminally differentiated effector memory CD45RA+ cells. The assay was immunoSEQ multiplex PCR, and TCRdb's table has in-frame clones only and misses some. The sample consists of over 2,000,000 clones, roughly 95% of them appearing once. Source material: naive CD8+ T cells from PBMCs. These receptors were obtained from a man between 18 and 29 years old in good health. Some clones in this sample may be carry-over from other donors' samples.

V and J are TRBV4-1 and TRBJ2-7; 7 positions match TRBD1. This CDR3 is 14 amino acids long. Trimming cost V 4 bases and J 0 bases; bases outside gene matches: 3. Germline V lookup: CDR1 MGHRA, CDR2 YSYEKL. The CDR3 here is CASSLGTVSYEQYF. The CDR3 DNA is TGCGCCAGCAGCCTTGGGACAGTCTCCTACGAGCAGTACTTC.

The V call is TRBV5-1, the J call TRBJ2-1, with 7 bases that match TRBD2. Trimming cost V 7 bases and J 2 bases; bases outside gene matches: 12. Germline CDR1 is SGHRS and CDR2 is YFSETQ. CDR3 length: 16 amino acids. Here the CDR3 reads CASGVRRAGTYNEQFF. The CDR3 DNA is TGCGCCAGCGGGGTTCGGCGAGCGGGAACCTACAATGAGCAGTTCTTC. Looking up the rest from reference TRBV5-1 and TRBJ2-1 gives the full variable domain: KAGVTQTPRYLIKTRGQQVTLSCSPISGHRSVSWYQQTPGQGLQFLFEYFSETQRNKGNFPGRFSGRQFSNSRSEMNVSTLELGDSALYLCASGVRRAGTYNEQFFGPGTRLTVL.

This chain connects TRBV14 to TRBJ2-2, with 11 bases identical to TRBD2. V trimming: 0 bases; J trimming: 1 base; junction bases outside the gene matches: 10. Germline-derived CDR1 and CDR2 are SGHDN and FVKESK. This CDR3 is built from 20 residues. Written as DNA, the CDR3 is TGTGCCAGCAGCCAAGATCGCGGTCTAGCGGGAGGTGGGAACACCGGGGAGCTGTTTTTT. It encodes CASSQDRGLAGGGNTGELFF.

This clone occurred a few times. The chain links TRBV19 to TRBJ1-1; the match to TRBD1 covers 8 bases. There are 13 residues in the CDR3. The germline V gene has CDR1 LNHDA and CDR2 SQIVND (reference sequence). Germline trimming cut 10 bases from V and 1 base from J; bases unmatched to any gene: 5. The CDR3 here is CATTDRGNTEAFF. The CDR3 DNA sequence: TGTGCCACAACCGACAGGGGGAACACTGAAGCTTTCTTT. Using reference TRBV19 and TRBJ1-1 for the parts outside the CDR3, the full variable domain is DGGITQSPKYLFRKEGQNVTLSCEQNLNHDAMYWYRQDPGQGLRLIYYSQIVNDFQKGDIAEGYSVSREKKESFPLTVTSAQKNPTAFYLCATTDRGNTEAFFGQGTRLTVV.

The V call is TRBV18, the J call TRBJ2-5; 10 bases line up with TRBD2. The CDR3 has 17 amino acids. In germline, CDR1 is KGHSH, CDR2 LQKENI. V dropped 0 bases and J dropped 5; count of bases not matched to a gene: 9. CDR3 protein: CASSPPYLAGVGETQYF. As DNA, the CDR3 is TGTGCCAGCTCACCACCGTACCTAGCGGGAGTTGGTGAGACCCAGTACTTC.

The chain employs TRBV29-1 and TRBJ2-1; D is possibly TRBD2 (6 bases). V dropped 3 bases and J dropped 4 bases, with 10 bases sitting between them. Germline V gene data show CDR1 as SQVTM and CDR2 as ANQGSEA. This CDR3 comprises 13 residues. The CDR3 loop reads CSVDLAPYNEQFF. The CDR3 coding sequence is TGCAGCGTTGACCTAGCGCCTTACAATGAGCAGTTCTTC.

The chain carries TRBV13 and TRBJ1-6; TRBD1 agrees at 7 bases. The junction had 7 bases not matched to a gene; V was cut back by 5 bases and J by 0 bases. The CDR3 has 17 residues. The germline CDR1 and CDR2 sequences are PRHDT and FYEKMQ (reference sequence). Written as DNA, the CDR3 is TGTGCCAGCAGCCTGAGACAGGGACGCTCCTATAATTCACCCCTCCACTTT. As protein: CASSLRQGRSYNSPLHF.

In DNA, the CDR3 is TGTGCCAGCAGCTTGGGCCTGGGTTCCTACGAGCAGTACTTC. This sequence encodes CASSLGLGSYEQYF. The chain has TRBV5-5 and TRBJ2-7; the D is unclear. The CDR3 runs to 14 residues. CDR1 is SGHKS and CDR2 is YYEKEE in the germline V gene (reference sequence). Between the trimmed V and J ends, which lost 0 bases and 1 base, there was a span of 8 bases.

This chain connects TRBV7-9 to TRBJ2-7, with TRBD2 identical over 7 bases. This CDR3 has 15 amino acids. Trimming cost V 5 bases and J 5 bases; bases outside gene matches: 12. Germline V gene lookup returns CDR1 SEHNR and CDR2 FQNEAQ (reference sequence). The chain's CDR3 is CASSPRTGRVDEQYF. CDR3 sequence (DNA): TGTGCCAGCAGCCCGCGGACGGGGAGGGTGGACGAGCAGTACTTC.

The rearrangement uses TRBV4-1 and TRBJ2-1; no reliable D call. V lost 0 bases, J lost 6 bases, and 9 bases lay in between. The CDR3 has 14 residues. The germline gives CDR1 MGHRA, CDR2 YSYEKL. For the CDR3, the DNA is TGCGCCAGCAGCCAAGATGGGTTGGGCAATGAGCAGTTCTTC. This gives the protein CASSQDGLGNEQFF.

The V and J genes are TRBV19 and TRBJ1-1; D might be TRBD1 (6 bases). There are 17 residues in the CDR3. In germline, CDR1 is LNHDA, CDR2 SQIVND (reference sequence). V was clipped by 0 bases and J by 0 bases, with 14 bases between them. As DNA, the CDR3 is TGTGCCAGTAGTATAGACCGAGAGGGGGACATGAACACTGAAGCTTTCTTT. It encodes CASSIDREGDMNTEAFF.

The genes are TRBV19 and TRBJ1-2, with 12 bases matching TRBD1. The V gene's germline CDR1 is LNHDA and CDR2 SQIVND (reference sequence). The CDR3 is made up of 17 amino acids. V dropped 9 bases and J dropped 3; count of bases not matched to a gene: 14. CDR3 DNA sequence: TGTGCCAGCAGGTACCGGGACAGGGGGCCTGGGGACTATGGCTACACCTTC. Its protein product is CASRYRDRGPGDYGYTF.

The chain joins TRBV7-9 to TRBJ2-5, with D perhaps matching TRBD2 (5 bases). This CDR3 is built from 13 residues. V shed 5 bases and J shed 5 bases, with 12 bases lying between them. From germline, CDR1 is SEHNR and CDR2 FQNEAQ (reference sequence). The CDR3 spells CASSPDYPETQYF. Written as DNA, the CDR3 is TGTGCCAGCAGCCCCGACTATCCTGAGACCCAGTACTTC.

This rearrangement joins TRBV27 to TRBJ2-7; D remains unclear. Deletions cut 3 bases from V and 6 bases from J, with 9 bases between. Germline loops: CDR1 MNHEY, CDR2 SMNVEV (reference sequence). CDR3 length equals 12 residues. In nucleotides, the CDR3 is TGTGCCAGCAGTTTTGGGCCAGGCGAGCAGTACTTC. Amino acids: CASSFGPGEQYF.

The gene calls are TRBV27 and TRBJ2-1; TRBD2 agrees at 7 bases. Germline V gene data show CDR1 as MNHEY and CDR2 as SMNVEV (reference sequence). This CDR3 region has 14 residues. The trim removed 2 bases at V and 8 bases at J, leaving 6 bases unmatched. The CDR3 DNA follows: TGTGCCAGCAGTTTAGCGGGAGTGGTGCATGAGCAGTTCTTC. Its protein is CASSLAGVVHEQFF.